This T cell receptor beta chain emerged from a study of shared clonotypes between healthy human individuals. The CDR3 sequence is 19 residues long. Germline CDR1 and CDR2: SGHDN and FVKESK. V was trimmed by 0 bases and J by 0 bases, leaving 17 bases between them. At a deep level, the assay was run. Some clones are missing from TCRdb's copy, which holds only in-frame ones; the method was immunoSEQ multiplex PCR. The profile shows approximately 2.5 million clones, more than 80% of them singletons. This clone appeared once. The rearrangement joins TRBV14 to TRBJ1-4; the D gene is possibly TRBD1 (5 bases). The receptor comes from a man between 18 and 29 years old in good health. Specimen: naive CD4+ T cells sorted from blood. Subset described: CD45RA+ positively selected. The CDR3 loop is CASSQDNRGYPATNEKLFF. In DNA form, the CDR3 reads TGTGCCAGCAGCCAAGATAATCGGGGGTATCCCGCAACTAATGAAAAACTGTTTTTT.